These 14 T cell receptor beta chains were all obtained from the same sample, sequenced in a study of blood T cell repertoires in COVID-19. Profiled with immunoSEQ multiplex PCR; TCRdb holds only in-frame clones, not every one. The table has 130,000 to 150,000 clones, roughly 87% seen once. Sequences were obtained from peripheral blood. These TCRs come from a human donor in a cohort sampled during active COVID-19.

The V gene is TRBV30, the J gene TRBJ1-5; tentative D call: TRBD1 (6 bases). Trimming pared 3 bases from V and 1 base from J, leaving 7 bases between. Germline V CDR1 and CDR2: GTSNPN, SVGIG (reference sequence). CDR3 length equals 13 residues. For the CDR3, the DNA is TGTGCCTGGAGAGGGGGAAGCAATCAGCCCCAGCATTTT. This translates into CAWRGGSNQPQHF.

The V call is TRBV6-5, the J call TRBJ1-1; 8 bases fit TRBD1. The length of the CDR3 is 13 residues. Germline V CDR1 and CDR2: MNHEY, SVGAGI. Trimming cost V 5 bases and J 6 bases; bases outside gene matches: 5. This chain's CDR3 is CASSNDRGPEAFF. Here the CDR3 DNA reads TGTGCCAGCAGTAACGACAGGGGTCCTGAAGCTTTCTTT.

This sequence joins TRBV2 and TRBJ1-6; D is unresolved. The germline V and J ends were trimmed by 10 bases and 2 bases, with 15 bases remaining between them. Germline CDR1 reads SNHLY; CDR2 reads FYNNEI. This CDR3 comprises 15 residues. The CDR3 coding sequence is TGTGCCACCCAGAGGAACGCTGCCTATAATTCACCCCTCCACTTT. Its translation: CATQRNAAYNSPLHF.

The V and J genes are TRBV29-1 and TRBJ1-1, with D unclear. V lost 7 bases and J 0 bases, leaving 12 bases between the germline ends. Germline CDR1 is SQVTM and CDR2 is ANQGSEA. The CDR3 loop spans 13 amino acids. The CDR3 nucleotides are TGCAGCGGTAGGAGGGCCATGAACACTGAAGCTTTCTTT. Its translation is CSGRRAMNTEAFF. The variable domain in full, with the rest retrieved from reference TRBV29-1 and TRBJ1-1, is SAVISQKPSRDICQRGTSLTIQCQVDSQVTMMFWYRQQPGQSLTLIATANQGSEATYESGFVIDKFPISRPNLTFSTLTVSNMSPEDSSIYLCSGRRAMNTEAFFGQGTRLTVV.

Here the CDR3 DNA reads TGCGCCAGCAGCCTACAGCCGAACACTGAAGCTTTCTTT. Residues: CASSLQPNTEAFF. The chain recombines TRBV5-1 with TRBJ1-1; the D is unclear. Germline CDR1 SGHRS, CDR2 YFSETQ. The CDR3 is 13 amino acids. V was pared by 4 bases and J by 1 base, with 8 bases between.

This clone showed up just once. This chain connects TRBV28 to TRBJ2-7; TRBD2 agrees at 10 bases. Germline trimming cut 3 bases from V and 4 bases from J; bases unmatched to any gene: 3. Germline V gene data show CDR1 as MDHEN and CDR2 as SYDVKM. The CDR3 spans 14 residues. The CDR3 spells CASSLVAGGYEQYF. The CDR3 nucleotides read TGTGCCAGCAGTTTGGTAGCGGGGGGATACGAGCAGTACTTC.

The chain combines TRBV7-8 with TRBJ2-2, with D tentatively TRBD2 (5 bases). The germline CDR1 and CDR2 sequences are SGHVS and FQNEAQ. The CDR3 loop spans 16 amino acids. Deletions cut 5 bases from V and 0 bases from J, with 13 bases between. The CDR3 sequence: CASSNREGTNTGELFF. DNA of the CDR3: TGTGCCAGCAGCAATCGGGAAGGGACGAACACCGGGGAGCTGTTTTTT.

The V call is TRBV5-4, the J call TRBJ1-5, with D possibly being TRBD1 (6 bases). From germline, CDR1 is SGHNT and CDR2 YYREEE (reference sequence). This CDR3 is 14 amino acids long. V lost 5 bases, J lost 5 bases, and 14 bases lay in between. The CDR3 protein is CASSLQGVDQPQHF. CDR3 DNA: TGTGCCAGCAGTTTACAGGGAGTAGATCAGCCCCAGCATTTT. Based on the CDR3 plus reference TRBV5-4 and TRBJ1-5, the full variable domain is ETGVTQSPTHLIKTRGQQVTLRCSSQSGHNTVSWYQQALGQGPQFIFQYYREEENGRGNFPPRFSGLQFPNYSSELNVNALELDDSALYLCASSLQGVDQPQHFGDGTRLSIL.

J is TRBJ2-5 and V is TRBV9; 12 bases fit TRBD2. V lost 0 bases to trimming and J lost 2 bases; unmatched junction nucleotides: 5. The CDR3 runs to 17 residues. CDR1 and CDR2 from the germline V gene are SGDLS and YYNGEE. CDR3 in amino acids: CASSVATSGGPQETQYF. The CDR3 region has the DNA TGTGCCAGCAGCGTAGCTACTAGCGGGGGGCCTCAAGAGACCCAGTACTTC.

The chain carries TRBV5-1 and TRBJ1-1; D is possibly TRBD1 (6 bases). The CDR3 totals 14 residues. The V end was cut by 4 bases, the J end by 7 bases, with 17 bases between. In germline, CDR1 is SGHRS, CDR2 YFSETQ. In DNA form, the CDR3 reads TGCGCCAGCAGCCGCGACAGGCCTGGTCGTGAAGCTTTCTTT. It specifies CASSRDRPGREAFF.

The chain joins TRBV5-1 to TRBJ2-5, with 7 bases lining up with TRBD2. The V gene end was trimmed by 1 base and the J gene end by 1 base; junction bases not matched to a gene: 10. CDR1 is SGHRS, CDR2 YFSETQ, per germline. The CDR3 covers 17 residues. CDR3 coding DNA: TGCGCCAGCAGCTTGAAGTCTCTAGCGGCCCGCCAAGAGACCCAGTACTTC. This gives the protein CASSLKSLAARQETQYF.

This clone was detected only once. The V gene is TRBV11-2, the J gene TRBJ1-1, with 10 positions matching TRBD1. This CDR3 comprises 16 residues. CDR1 is SGHAT and CDR2 is FQNNGV in the germline V gene. Germline trimming cut 4 bases from V and 0 bases from J; bases unmatched to any gene: 5. As DNA, the CDR3 is TGTGCCAGCAGCTACCGACAGGGGGCGATGAACACTGAAGCTTTCTTT. Translating gives CASSYRQGAMNTEAFF.

The V and J genes are TRBV19 and TRBJ2-3; 14 nucleotides match TRBD2. The CDR3 has 17 amino acids. Looked up from germline, CDR1 is LNHDA and CDR2 is SQIVND (reference sequence). V was pared by 5 bases and J by 5 bases, with 9 bases of the junction left unmatched. CDR3 in amino acids: CASSDRTSGGFEDTQYF. The CDR3 DNA sequence: TGTGCCAGTAGTGACCGGACTAGCGGGGGGTTTGAAGATACGCAGTATTTT.

This clone was observed a few times. The chain employs TRBV11-3 and TRBJ2-5; D gene uncertain. The V end lost 5 bases, the J end lost 4 bases, and 11 bases lay between the germline ends. This CDR3 contains 13 residues. Germline values: CDR1 SGHNT, CDR2 YENEEA. The CDR3 DNA sequence: TGTGCCAGCAGCCGCGATCCTTCAGAGACCCAGTACTTC. Amino acids: CASSRDPSETQYF.